This T cell receptor (beta chain) was profiled in a study of blood T cell repertoires in COVID-19. Across the whole study: PBMCs, B-cell-depleted T cells, or T cells provided the cDNA or gDNA that made up the material.

Using immunoSEQ multiplex PCR, the repertoire was profiled, and TCRdb retains in-frame clones only, with some absent. The table shows 200,000 to 250,000 clones, with approximately 80% occurring only once. Germline CDR1 MNHEY, CDR2 SVGAGI. The CDR3 has 13 residues. V was clipped by 2 bases and J by 7 bases, with 11 bases between them. The TCR originated in a woman in her thirties or forties with active or convalescent COVID-19. The sample taken for sequencing was peripheral blood. The rearrangement uses TRBV6-5 and TRBJ1-1, with a tentative D call TRBD1 (6 bases). CDR3 nucleotides: TGTGCCAGCAGTTACGAGGCGACAGGTGAAGCTTTCTTT. Its translation: CASSYEATGEAFF.